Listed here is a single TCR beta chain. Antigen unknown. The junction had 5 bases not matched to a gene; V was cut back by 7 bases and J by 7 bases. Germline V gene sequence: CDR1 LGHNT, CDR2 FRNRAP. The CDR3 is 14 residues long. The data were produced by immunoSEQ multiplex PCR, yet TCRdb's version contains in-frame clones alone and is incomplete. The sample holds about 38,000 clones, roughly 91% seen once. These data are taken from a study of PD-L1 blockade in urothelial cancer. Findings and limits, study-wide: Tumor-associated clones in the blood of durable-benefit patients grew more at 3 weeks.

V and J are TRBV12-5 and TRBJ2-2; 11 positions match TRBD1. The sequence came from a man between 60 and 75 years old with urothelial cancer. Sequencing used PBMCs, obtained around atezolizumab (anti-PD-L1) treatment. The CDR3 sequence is CASARTGGFGELFF. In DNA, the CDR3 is TGTGCTAGTGCCAGGACAGGGGGCTTCGGGGAGCTGTTTTTT.